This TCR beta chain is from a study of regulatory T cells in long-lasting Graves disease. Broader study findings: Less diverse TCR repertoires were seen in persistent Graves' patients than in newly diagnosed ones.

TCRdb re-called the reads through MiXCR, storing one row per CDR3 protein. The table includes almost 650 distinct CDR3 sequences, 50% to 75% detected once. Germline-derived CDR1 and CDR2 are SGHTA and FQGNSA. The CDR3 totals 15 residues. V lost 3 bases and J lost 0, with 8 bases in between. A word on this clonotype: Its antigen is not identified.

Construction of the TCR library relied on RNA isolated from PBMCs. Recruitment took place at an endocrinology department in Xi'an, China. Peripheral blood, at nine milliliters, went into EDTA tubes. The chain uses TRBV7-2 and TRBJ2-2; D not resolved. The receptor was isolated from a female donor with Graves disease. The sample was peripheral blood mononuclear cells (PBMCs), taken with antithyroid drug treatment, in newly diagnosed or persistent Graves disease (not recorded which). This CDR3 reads CASSFGRANTGELFF. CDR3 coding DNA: TGTGCCAGCAGCTTTGGACGCGCGAACACCGGGGAGCTGTTTTTT.